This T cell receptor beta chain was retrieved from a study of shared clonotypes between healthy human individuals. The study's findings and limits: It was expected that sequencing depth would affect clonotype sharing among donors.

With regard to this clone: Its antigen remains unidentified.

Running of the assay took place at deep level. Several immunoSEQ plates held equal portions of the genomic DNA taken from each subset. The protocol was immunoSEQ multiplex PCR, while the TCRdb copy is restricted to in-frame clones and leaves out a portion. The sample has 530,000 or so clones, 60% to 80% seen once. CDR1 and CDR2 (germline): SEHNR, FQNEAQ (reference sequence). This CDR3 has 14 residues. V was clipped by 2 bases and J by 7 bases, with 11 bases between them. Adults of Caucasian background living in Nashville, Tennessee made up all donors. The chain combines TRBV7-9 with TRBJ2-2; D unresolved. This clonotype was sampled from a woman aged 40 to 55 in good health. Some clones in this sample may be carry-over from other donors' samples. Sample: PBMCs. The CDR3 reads CASSLNVGIGELFF. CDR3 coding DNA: TGTGCCAGCAGCTTAAATGTAGGGATCGGGGAGCTGTTTTTT.